The 9 T cell receptor beta chains in this list originate from one sample, sequenced in a study of blood T cells in healthy people across ages. A sample-barcoded 5' primer and a J-beta primer mix were used in a second PCR of about 7 to 12 cycles. TCRdb used MiXCR to reprocess the 5' RACE reads, holding one entry per CDR3 protein. The table records 580,000 or so distinct CDR3 sequences, more than 45% of them present only once. Sequenced sample: blood. The receptor source for this set is a man older than 75 in good health.

This clonotype occurred many times. This chain uses TRBV6-5 with TRBJ1-4; 7 bases are a match to TRBD1. CDR1 is MNHEY, CDR2 SVGAGI, per germline. The V segment lost 5 bases and the J segment 7 bases; nucleotides outside the gene matches: 4. The CDR3 length is 13 residues. CDR3 amino acids: CASSRGTAEKLFF. The CDR3, as DNA: TGTGCCAGCAGTCGGGGGACAGCTGAAAAACTGTTTTTT.

This chain joins TRBV6-2 or TRBV6-3 and TRBJ1-5, with 8 bases lining up with TRBD1. With 6 bases clipped from V and 3 bases from J, the junction kept 10 bases outside the gene matches. The CDR3 covers 16 residues. Germline values: CDR1 MNHEY, CDR2 SVGEGT. CDR3 region: CASSPRTGPTNQPQHF. The CDR3 DNA follows: TGTGCCAGCAGCCCCAGGACAGGGCCAACCAATCAGCCCCAGCATTTT.

The DNA of the CDR3 is TGTGCCAGTAGCGGGAGAAACCAAGAGACCCAGTACTTC. Translating it yields CASSGRNQETQYF. This chain joins TRBV2 and TRBJ2-5, with 9 positions matching TRBD2. Unmatched junction bases numbered 2, after V lost 9 bases and J lost 0 bases. The CDR3 extends over 13 amino acids. CDR1 is SNHLY and CDR2 is FYNNEI in the germline V gene.

This clonotype was detected a few times. One base away lies a much larger clone, so this may be a sequencing read error. The genes are TRBV6-5 and TRBJ2-1; 7 positions match TRBD1. V shed 6 bases, J shed 4 bases, and the junction held 6 bases outside the gene matches. The CDR3 sequence is 14 residues long. CDR1 and CDR2 (germline): MNHEY, SVGAGI. Here the CDR3 DNA reads TGTGCCAGCAGCGCCGGGACAGTTTACAATGAGCAGTTCTTC. It encodes CASSAGTVYNEQFF.

This rearrangement joins TRBV7-3 to TRBJ1-1; D gene unclear. Germline lookup yields CDR1 SGHTA and CDR2 FQGTGA. The CDR3 sequence is 15 residues long. Trimming left V 5 bases short and J 0 bases short, with 13 bases between. The CDR3 sequence: CASSPSGPMNTEAFF. The CDR3 nucleotides are TGTGCCAGCAGCCCTTCTGGGCCCATGAACACTGAAGCTTTCTTT.

The CDR3 nucleotides are TGTGCCAGCAGCCAAGATTTGGCCCTAGGCGCAGATACGCAGTATTTT. Protein sequence: CASSQDLALGADTQYF. V is TRBV3-1 and J is TRBJ2-3; no definite D call. CDR3 length: 16 residues. CDR1 and CDR2 (germline): LGHDT, YNNKEL (reference sequence). The germline V and J ends were trimmed by 0 bases and 4 bases, with 14 bases remaining between them.

This clonotype turned up a few times. The V and J genes are TRBV20-1 and TRBJ1-4; TRBD1 might be the D (5 bases). This CDR3 comprises 14 residues. The germline V gene has CDR1 DFQATT and CDR2 SNEGSKA (reference sequence). Trimming stripped 7 bases from V and 2 bases from J, with 14 bases between. The CDR3 protein is CSGTAGVTNEKLFF. The CDR3 nucleotides read TGCAGTGGGACGGCGGGGGTGACTAATGAAAAACTGTTTTTT.

This chain joins TRBV7-2 and TRBJ1-5; TRBD1 matches at 8 bases. The ends lost 5 bases at V and 5 bases at J; junction bases unmatched: 8. CDR3 size: 15 residues. Germline CDR1 reads SGHTA; CDR2 reads FQGNSA. The CDR3 loop reads CASSQNRGYDQPQHF. The DNA of the CDR3 is TGTGCCAGCAGCCAAAACAGGGGGTACGATCAGCCCCAGCATTTT.

The chain has TRBV25-1 and TRBJ2-1; D remains unclear. Germline CDR1 MGHDK, CDR2 SYGVNS. The CDR3 extends over 13 amino acids. The germline V and J ends were trimmed by 4 bases and 2 bases, with 6 bases remaining between them. The CDR3 here is CASSVEPYNEQFF. In DNA, the CDR3 is TGTGCCAGCAGTGTCGAGCCCTACAATGAGCAGTTCTTC.